Listed below are T cell receptor beta chains from one sample, sequenced in a study of T cells in localized non-small cell lung cancer. Here immunoSEQ multiplex PCR was the method, and the copy in TCRdb shows in-frame clones only, minus some. The top ten clones hold under 15% of a sample with 25,000 to 35,000 clones, 88% of them seen once. The sequencing used peripheral blood, collected before any cancer treatment. These receptors all stem from a female donor older than 55 with stage III squamous cell lung carcinoma. Both conserved end residues are part of each CDR3. A D gene is named only where the DNA matches it firmly. For some rows the clone size is stated as once, few or many, or as a class when expanded; others skip it.

v_call	d_call	cdr3_length	clone_size	j_call	cdr3_aa	cdr3_nt
TRBV5-4	TRBD1	17	NA	TRBJ1-2	CASSSPYPGQAEGGYTF	TGTGCCAGCAGCTCCCCCTATCCGGGACAGGCGGAAGGTGGCTACACCTTC
TRBV27	TRBD2	19	once	TRBJ2-1	CASSLIGLAGGEGTNEQFF	TGTGCCAGCAGTTTAATTGGACTAGCGGGTGGTGAAGGTACAAATGAGCAGTTCTTC
TRBV7-2	NA	14	once	TRBJ2-1	CASSRSGSYNEQFF	TGTGCCAGCAGCCGTTCCGGGTCCTACAATGAGCAGTTCTTC
TRBV5-4	TRBD1	16	NA	TRBJ1-2	CASSHPGGQGASGYTF	TGTGCCAGCAGCCATCCTGGGGGACAGGGGGCCTCTGGCTACACCTTC
TRBV2	TRBD1	16	NA	TRBJ1-5	CASSEEAQGVYQPQHF	TGTGCCAGCAGTGAAGAGGCACAGGGGGTCTATCAGCCCCAGCATTTT
TRBV5-1	NA	16	NA	TRBJ1-2	CASSLQAPAGDYGYTF	TGCGCCAGCAGCTTACAAGCTCCAGCGGGTGACTATGGCTACACCTTC
TRBV7-8	TRBD1	16	once	TRBJ1-2	CASSLVPRTGDYGYTF	TGTGCCAGCAGCTTAGTTCCAAGGACAGGGGACTATGGCTACACCTTC
TRBV27	TRBD1	16	NA	TRBJ2-3	CASSPRTGWGTDTQYF	TGTGCCAGCAGTCCTCGGACAGGGTGGGGCACAGATACGCAGTATTTT
TRBV25-1	NA	14	NA	TRBJ2-7	CASSESGRGYEQYF	TGTGCCAGCAGTGAATCGGGACGGGGCTACGAGCAGTACTTC
TRBV6-5	TRBD1	15	NA	TRBJ1-3	CATRGGQSSGNTIYF	TGTGCCACCCGAGGGGGACAGAGCTCTGGAAACACCATATATTTT
TRBV7-2	NA	16	few	TRBJ2-5	CASSGPGLPQQETQYF	TGTGCCAGCAGCGGGCCGGGACTTCCCCAGCAAGAGACCCAGTACTTC
TRBV5-4	TRBD2	14	NA	TRBJ2-7	CASTPGLAVNEQYF	TGTGCCAGCACTCCGGGACTAGCGGTAAACGAGCAGTACTTC
TRBV27	TRBD1	16	NA	TRBJ1-2	CASSGNRGRTNYGYTF	TGTGCCAGCAGTGGGAACAGGGGGCGGACTAACTATGGCTACACCTTC
TRBV10-3	TRBD1	15	NA	TRBJ1-1	CAISDPLPGQEKAFF	TGTGCCATCAGTGACCCTCTCCCGGGACAGGAGAAAGCTTTCTTT
TRBV9	NA	15	NA	TRBJ1-5	CASSETGDRNQPQHF	TGTGCCAGCAGTGAAACAGGCGATCGCAATCAGCCCCAGCATTTT
TRBV5-6	NA	14	NA	TRBJ2-1	CASSLGSSYNEQFF	TGTGCCAGCAGCTTGGGGTCCTCCTACAATGAGCAGTTCTTC
TRBV5-1	NA	15	NA	TRBJ2-3	CASSWQGQSTDTQYF	TGCGCCAGCAGCTGGCAAGGCCAGAGCACAGATACGCAGTATTTT
TRBV18	TRBD2	17	NA	TRBJ2-3	CASSRVLAGESTDTQYF	TGTGCCAGCTCACGGGTCCTAGCGGGAGAAAGCACAGATACGCAGTATTTT
TRBV4-3	NA	13	once	TRBJ1-4	CASSQAINEKLFF	TGCGCCAGCAGCCAAGCAATTAATGAAAAACTGTTTTTT
TRBV28	TRBD1	15	NA	TRBJ2-7	CASRGGQVHSYEQYF	TGTGCCAGCAGAGGGGGACAGGTTCACTCCTACGAGCAGTACTTC
TRBV18	NA	14	NA	TRBJ1-1	CASSDRLGDTEAFF	TGTGCCAGCTCCGACAGGCTCGGGGACACTGAAGCTTTCTTT
TRBV19	NA	10	NA	TRBJ2-5	CARGKETQYF	TGTGCCAGGGGTAAAGAGACCCAGTACTTC
TRBV18	TRBD1	14	few	TRBJ1-5	CASSGAQGDQPQHF	TGTGCCAGCTCGGGCGCACAGGGGGATCAGCCCCAGCATTTT
TRBV7-2	NA	13	few	TRBJ2-3	CASSFEDLDTQYF	TGTGCCAGCAGCTTCGAAGATTTAGATACGCAGTATTTT
TRBV4-3	NA	13	NA	TRBJ1-4	CASSRGRYEKLFF	TGCGCCAGCAGTAGAGGGAGATATGAAAAACTGTTTTTT
TRBV9	NA	16	NA	TRBJ1-2	CASSPYQMGTQGGYTF	TGTGCCAGCAGCCCCTACCAGATGGGGACTCAGGGGGGCTACACCTTC
TRBV6-5	TRBD1	15	NA	TRBJ1-1	CASIPGTGGKTEAFF	TGTGCCAGCATTCCCGGGACAGGGGGCAAGACTGAAGCTTTCTTT
TRBV28	NA	14	NA	TRBJ2-3	CASGWAGGTDTQYF	TGTGCCAGTGGATGGGCAGGGGGCACAGATACGCAGTATTTT